The following is a T cell receptor beta chain sequence with its context. Antigen specificity is unknown. This sample is part of a study of blood T cells in healthy people across ages. Study observations and caveats: Changes seen in expanded clonotypes were possibly confounded by donor CMV status left unknown. Versus aged donors, long-lived donors had higher diversity and more naive CD4+ cells.

CDR3 length: 13 residues. Trimming left V 0 bases short and J 1 base short, with 6 bases between. In germline, CDR1 is DFQATT, CDR2 SNEGSKA (reference sequence). The authors ran a second PCR of about 7 to 11 cycles using a sample-barcoded 5' primer and a J-beta primer mix. Individual samples furnished no less than 2.5 million CDR3-containing paired-end reads apiece. TCRdb called the 5' RACE reads again in MiXCR, with one record for every CDR3 protein. The table lists 700,000 or so distinct CDR3 sequences, about a fifth of them singletons. Each sample yielded at least 6 micrograms of PBMC total RNA. This receptor was taken from a man between 65 and 79 years old in good health. The V gene is TRBV20-1, the J gene TRBJ1-1; the D is unclear. Sequenced material: blood. The CDR3 region has the DNA TGCAGTGCTAGAGATAGATCGAACACTGAAGCTTTCTTT. Translating gives CSARDRSNTEAFF.